One T cell receptor beta chain is described in this entry. Its cognate antigen is unknown. Germline CDR1 ENHRY, CDR2 SYGVKD. The CDR3 totals 15 residues. V lost 10 bases to trimming and J lost 4 bases, with 21 bases between them. The data were taken from a study of T cell repertoires in cytomegalovirus infection. Overall study context: In public TCR beta signatures, there were indications of both CMV infection and matching HLA type. Whole-study results and caveats: The study found HLA-C-restricted CMV-specific TCR beta clonotypes dominating the ex vivo response.

TCRdb itself ran the reads through MiXCR, one entry per CDR3 protein. This table holds under 500,000 distinct CDR3 sequences, approximately 46% found once. This receptor was taken from a human donor in good health (CMV status not recorded). Some clones in this sample may be carry-over from other donors' samples. The chain has TRBV10-3 and TRBJ2-3; D not resolved. This sample comprised cultured PBMCs, obtained from culture after CMV antigen stimulation. The chain's CDR3 is CATGVVGLSADTQYF. CDR3 coding DNA: TGTGCCACCGGCGTGGTAGGGTTGTCCGCAGATACGCAGTATTTT.